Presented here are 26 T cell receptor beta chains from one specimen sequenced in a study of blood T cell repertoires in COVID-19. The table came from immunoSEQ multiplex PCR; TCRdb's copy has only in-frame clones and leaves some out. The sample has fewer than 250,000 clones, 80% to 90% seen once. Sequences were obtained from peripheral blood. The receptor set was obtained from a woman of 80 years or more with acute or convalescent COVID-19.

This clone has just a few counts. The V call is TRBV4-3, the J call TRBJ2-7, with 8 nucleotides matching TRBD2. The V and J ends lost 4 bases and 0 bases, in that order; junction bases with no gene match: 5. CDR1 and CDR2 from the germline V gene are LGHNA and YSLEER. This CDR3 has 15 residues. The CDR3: CASSPSSGSSYEQYF. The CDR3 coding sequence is TGCGCCAGCAGCCCATCCAGCGGGAGCTCCTACGAGCAGTACTTC.

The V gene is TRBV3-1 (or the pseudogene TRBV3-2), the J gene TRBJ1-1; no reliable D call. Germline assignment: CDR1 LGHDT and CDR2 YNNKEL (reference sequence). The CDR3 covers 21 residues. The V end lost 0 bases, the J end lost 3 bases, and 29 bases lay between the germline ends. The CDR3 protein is CASSQDPGWAGYAQWDTEAFF. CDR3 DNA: TGTGCCAGCAGCCAAGATCCAGGTTGGGCAGGCTACGCACAGTGGGACACTGAAGCTTTCTTT.

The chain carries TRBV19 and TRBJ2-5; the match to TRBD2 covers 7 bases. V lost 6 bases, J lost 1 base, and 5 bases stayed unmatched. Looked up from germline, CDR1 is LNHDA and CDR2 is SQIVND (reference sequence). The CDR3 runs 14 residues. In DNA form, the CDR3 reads TGTGCCAGTAGCCTAGGGAGGGCCCAAGAGACCCAGTACTTC. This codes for CASSLGRAQETQYF.

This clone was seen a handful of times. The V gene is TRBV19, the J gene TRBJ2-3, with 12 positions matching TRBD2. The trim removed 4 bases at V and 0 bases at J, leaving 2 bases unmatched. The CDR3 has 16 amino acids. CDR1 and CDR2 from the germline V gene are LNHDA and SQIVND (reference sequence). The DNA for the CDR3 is TGTGCCAGTAGTAGGCTAGCGGGGGGGAGCACAGATACGCAGTATTTT. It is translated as CASSRLAGGSTDTQYF.

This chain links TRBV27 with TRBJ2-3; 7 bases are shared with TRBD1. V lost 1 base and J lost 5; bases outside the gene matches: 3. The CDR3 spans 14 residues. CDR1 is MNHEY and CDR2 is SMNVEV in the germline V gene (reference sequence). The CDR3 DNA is TGTGCCAGCAGTTTATTGCAGGGGGTAGATACGCAGTATTTT. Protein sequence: CASSLLQGVDTQYF.

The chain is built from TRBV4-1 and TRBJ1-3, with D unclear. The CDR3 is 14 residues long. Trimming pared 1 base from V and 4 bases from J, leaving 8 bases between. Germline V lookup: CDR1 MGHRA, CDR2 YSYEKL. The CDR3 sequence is CASSQGLGGNTIYF. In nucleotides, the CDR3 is TGCGCCAGCAGCCAAGGACTAGGCGGAAACACCATATATTTT.

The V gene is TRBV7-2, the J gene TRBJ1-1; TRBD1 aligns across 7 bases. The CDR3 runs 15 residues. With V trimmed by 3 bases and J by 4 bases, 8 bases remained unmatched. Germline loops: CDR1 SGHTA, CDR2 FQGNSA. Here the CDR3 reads CASSFVGGTGTEAFF. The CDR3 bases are TGTGCCAGCAGCTTTGTAGGGGGCACGGGCACTGAAGCTTTCTTT.

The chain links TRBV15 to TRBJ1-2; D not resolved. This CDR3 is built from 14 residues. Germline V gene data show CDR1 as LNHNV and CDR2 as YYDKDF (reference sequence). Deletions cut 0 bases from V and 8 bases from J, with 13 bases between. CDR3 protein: CATSRDSLSTGYTF. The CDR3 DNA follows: TGTGCCACCAGCAGAGACTCCTTAAGCACGGGCTACACCTTC. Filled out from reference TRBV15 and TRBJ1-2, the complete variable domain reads DAMVIQNPRYQVTQFGKPVTLSCSQTLNHNVMYWYQQKSSQAPKLLFHYYDKDFNNEADTPDNFQSRRPNTSFCFLDIRSPGLGDTAMYLCATSRDSLSTGYTFGSGTRLTVV.

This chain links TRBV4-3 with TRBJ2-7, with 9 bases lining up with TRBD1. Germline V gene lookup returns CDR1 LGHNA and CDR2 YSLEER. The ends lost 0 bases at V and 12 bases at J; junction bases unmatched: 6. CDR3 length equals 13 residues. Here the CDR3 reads CASSQEAGQGPYF. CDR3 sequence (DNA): TGCGCCAGCAGCCAAGAGGCGGGACAGGGTCCGTACTTC.

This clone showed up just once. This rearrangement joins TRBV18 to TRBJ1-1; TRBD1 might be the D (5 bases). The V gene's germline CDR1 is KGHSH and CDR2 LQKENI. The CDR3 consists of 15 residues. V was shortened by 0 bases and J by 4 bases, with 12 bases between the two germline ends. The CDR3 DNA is TGTGCCAGCTCACCACCCCAGGGATGGGGCACTGAAGCTTTCTTT. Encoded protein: CASSPPQGWGTEAFF. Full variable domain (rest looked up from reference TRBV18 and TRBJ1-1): NAGVMQNPRHLVRRRGQEARLRCSPMKGHSHVYWYRQLPEEGLKFMVYLQKENIIDESGMPKERFSAEFPKEGPSILRIQQVVRGDSAAYFCASSPPQGWGTEAFFGQGTRLTVV.

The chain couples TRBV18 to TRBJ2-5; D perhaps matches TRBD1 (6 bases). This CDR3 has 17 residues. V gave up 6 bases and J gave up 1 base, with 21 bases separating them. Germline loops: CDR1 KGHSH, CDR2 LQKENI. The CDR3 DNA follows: TGTGCCAGCTCGCCGCGGGCGGCAGGGACACTCCAAGAGACCCAGTACTTC. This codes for CASSPRAAGTLQETQYF.

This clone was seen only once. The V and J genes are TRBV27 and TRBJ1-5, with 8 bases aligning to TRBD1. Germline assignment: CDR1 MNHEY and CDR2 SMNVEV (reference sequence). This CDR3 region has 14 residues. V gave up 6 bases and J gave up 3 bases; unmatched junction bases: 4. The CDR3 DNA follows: TGTGCCAGCAGCATGGACAGGGCCAATCAGCCCCAGCATTTT. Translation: CASSMDRANQPQHF.

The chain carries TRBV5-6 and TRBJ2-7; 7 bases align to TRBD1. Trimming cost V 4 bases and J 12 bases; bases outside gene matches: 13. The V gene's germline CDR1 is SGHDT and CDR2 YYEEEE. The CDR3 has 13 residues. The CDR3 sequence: CASSVPGQTTRYF. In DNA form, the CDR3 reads TGTGCCAGCAGCGTCCCGGGACAGACTACGCGGTACTTC.

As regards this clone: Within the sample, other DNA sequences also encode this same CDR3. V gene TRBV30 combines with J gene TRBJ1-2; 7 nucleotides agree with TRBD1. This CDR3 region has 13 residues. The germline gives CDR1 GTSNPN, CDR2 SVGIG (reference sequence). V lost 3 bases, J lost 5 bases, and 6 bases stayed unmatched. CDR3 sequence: CAWSPGTAYGYTF. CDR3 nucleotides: TGTGCCTGGAGCCCCGGGACAGCGTATGGCTACACCTTC.

The CDR3 DNA reads as TGTGCCAGCAGTGAAGGTCCCCCTTTCTATACGCAGTATTTT. It encodes CASSEGPPFYTQYF. The chain employs TRBV6-1 and TRBJ2-3; no reliable D call. Trimming removed 1 base at V and 7 bases at J, with 12 bases between. This CDR3 is built from 14 residues. Germline lookup yields CDR1 MNHNS and CDR2 SASEGT.

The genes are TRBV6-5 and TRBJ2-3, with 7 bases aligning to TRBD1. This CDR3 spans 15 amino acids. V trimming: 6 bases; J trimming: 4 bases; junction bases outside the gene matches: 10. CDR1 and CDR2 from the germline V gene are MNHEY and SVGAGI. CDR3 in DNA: TGTGCCAGCAGACGAATGACTACAGGGGCAGATACGCAGTATTTT. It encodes CASRRMTTGADTQYF.

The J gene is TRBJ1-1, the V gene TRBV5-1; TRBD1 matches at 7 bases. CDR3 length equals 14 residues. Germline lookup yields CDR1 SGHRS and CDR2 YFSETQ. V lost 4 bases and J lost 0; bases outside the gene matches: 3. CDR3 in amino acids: CASSMTGMNTEAFF. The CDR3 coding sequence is TGCGCCAGCAGCATGACAGGGATGAACACTGAAGCTTTCTTT. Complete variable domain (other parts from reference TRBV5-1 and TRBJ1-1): KAGVTQTPRYLIKTRGQQVTLSCSPISGHRSVSWYQQTPGQGLQFLFEYFSETQRNKGNFPGRFSGRQFSNSRSEMNVSTLELGDSALYLCASSMTGMNTEAFFGQGTRLTVV.

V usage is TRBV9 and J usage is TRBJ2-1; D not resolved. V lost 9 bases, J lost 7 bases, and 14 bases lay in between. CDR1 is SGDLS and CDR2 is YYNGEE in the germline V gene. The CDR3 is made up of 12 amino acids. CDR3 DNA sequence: TGTGCCACCGGCCGGGTATTAAATGAGCAGTTCTTC. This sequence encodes CATGRVLNEQFF.

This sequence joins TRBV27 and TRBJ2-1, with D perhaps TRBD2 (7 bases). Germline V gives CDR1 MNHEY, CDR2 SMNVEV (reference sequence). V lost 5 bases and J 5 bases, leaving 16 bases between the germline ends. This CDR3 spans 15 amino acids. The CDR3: CASSPLGGGHNEQFF. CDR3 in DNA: TGTGCCAGCAGTCCCCTGGGGGGGGGCCACAATGAGCAGTTCTTC.

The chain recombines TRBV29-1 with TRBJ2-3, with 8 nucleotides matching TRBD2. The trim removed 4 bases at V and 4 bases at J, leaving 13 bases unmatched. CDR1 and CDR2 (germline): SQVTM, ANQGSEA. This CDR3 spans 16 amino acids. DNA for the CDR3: TGCAGCGTTGTCTTTTTCGGACTAGCACGATCAGATACGCAGTATTTT. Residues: CSVVFFGLARSDTQYF.

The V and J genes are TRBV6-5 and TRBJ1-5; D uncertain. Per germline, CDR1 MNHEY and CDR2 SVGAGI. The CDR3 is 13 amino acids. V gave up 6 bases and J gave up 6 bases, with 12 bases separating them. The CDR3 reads CASSRSPSQPQHF. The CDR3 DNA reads TGTGCCAGCAGCCGCAGTCCCAGTCAGCCCCAGCATTTT.

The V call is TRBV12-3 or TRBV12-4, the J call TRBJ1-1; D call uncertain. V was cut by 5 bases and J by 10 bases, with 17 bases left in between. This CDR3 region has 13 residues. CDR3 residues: CASSPLAGQRAFF. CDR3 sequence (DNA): TGTGCCAGCAGTCCCCTGGCGGGTCAGCGAGCTTTCTTT.

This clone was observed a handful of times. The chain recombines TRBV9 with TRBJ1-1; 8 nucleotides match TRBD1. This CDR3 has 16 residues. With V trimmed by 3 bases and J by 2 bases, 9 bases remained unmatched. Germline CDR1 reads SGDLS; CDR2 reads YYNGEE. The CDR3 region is CASSEGTGGGNTEAFF. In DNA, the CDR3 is TGTGCCAGCAGCGAGGGGACAGGAGGGGGAAACACTGAAGCTTTCTTT.

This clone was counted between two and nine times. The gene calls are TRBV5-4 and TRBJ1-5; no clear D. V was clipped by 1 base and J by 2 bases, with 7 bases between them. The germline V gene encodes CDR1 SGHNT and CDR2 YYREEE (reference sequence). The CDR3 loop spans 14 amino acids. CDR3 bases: TGTGCCAGCAGCTTGCTAGGAGGCAATCAGCCCCAGCATTTT. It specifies CASSLLGGNQPQHF.

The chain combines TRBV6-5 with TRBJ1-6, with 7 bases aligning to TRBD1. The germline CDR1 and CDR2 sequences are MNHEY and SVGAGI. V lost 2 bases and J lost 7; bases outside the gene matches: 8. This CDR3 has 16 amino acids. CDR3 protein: CASSYPTGVENSPLHF. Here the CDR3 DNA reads TGTGCCAGCAGTTACCCAACAGGGGTAGAGAATTCACCCCTCCACTTT.

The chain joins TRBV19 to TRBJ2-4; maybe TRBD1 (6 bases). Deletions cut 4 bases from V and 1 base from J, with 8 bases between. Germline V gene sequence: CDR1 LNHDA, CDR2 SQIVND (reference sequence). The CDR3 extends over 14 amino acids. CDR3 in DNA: TGTGCCAGTAGTACAACAGGGGCCAAAAACATTCAGTACTTC. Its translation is CASSTTGAKNIQYF. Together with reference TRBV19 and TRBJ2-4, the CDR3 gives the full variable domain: DGGITQSPKYLFRKEGQNVTLSCEQNLNHDAMYWYRQDPGQGLRLIYYSQIVNDFQKGDIAEGYSVSREKKESFPLTVTSAQKNPTAFYLCASSTTGAKNIQYFGAGTRLSVL.